This T cell receptor beta chain appears in the sequencing data of a study of blood T cell repertoires in COVID-19. About the study: PBMCs, B-cell-depleted T cells, or T cells provided the cDNA or gDNA that made up the material.

One Seattle source followed patients from active infection through their disease course. In the authors' workflow: Nucleated cell counts were estimated from reference gene primer amplification. Assay used: immunoSEQ multiplex PCR; TCRdb lists only in-frame clones, some missing. The V and J calls and the clone size are those of that table, but D and trimming were determined from the DNA. The sample shows approximately 330,000 clones, around 90% of them seen only once. V was trimmed by 0 bases and J by 4 bases, leaving 5 bases between them. The CDR3 loop spans 13 amino acids. Per the germline V gene, CDR1 is SGDLS and CDR2 is YYNGEE.

The V and J genes are TRBV9 and TRBJ1-3; D is ambiguous. The sequencing sample was made of peripheral blood. This TCR was sampled from a woman in her 40s with COVID-19, enrolled during active disease. CDR3 nucleotide sequence: TGTGCCAGCAGCGTAGCTTCCGGAAACACCATATATTTT. It yields the protein CASSVASGNTIYF.